The subject of this entry is one TCR beta chain. TCRdb recomputed calls from the RT-PCR reads with MiXCR, one row per CDR3 protein. This table has under 800,000 distinct CDR3 sequences, around 14% appearing once. The record originates from a study of response to subunit inactivated influenza vaccine. The CDR3 sequence is 13 residues long. V was clipped by 3 bases and J by 7 bases, with 10 bases between them. CDR1 and CDR2 from the germline V gene are SGDLS and YYNGEE. V is TRBV9 and J is TRBJ2-2; D remains ambiguous. The sample was PBMCs from blood, taken roughly 15 days before vaccination. This receptor was identified in a man aged 50 to 60 who received an inactivated influenza vaccine. CDR3 protein: CASSAQFGGELFF. In DNA, the CDR3 is TGTGCCAGCAGCGCCCAATTTGGCGGGGAGCTGTTTTTT.